This T cell receptor (beta chain) was observed in a study of identical twins. With 7 bases removed from V and 2 bases from J, the gap between germline ends came to 16 bases. The CDR3 is 15 amino acids. In germline, CDR1 is KGHDR, CDR2 SFDVKD. TCRdb processed the 5' RACE reads anew with MiXCR; each CDR3 protein has one entry. This table holds around 480,000 distinct CDR3 sequences, approximately 14% found once. In its sample, this clonotype was seen a few times. Separately, the same data were catalogued under a study of yellow fever vaccine responses in identical twins.

The sample consisted of CD4+ T cells sorted from blood. This TCR was recovered from a young woman in good health. V gene TRBV24-1 combines with J gene TRBJ2-5; possibly TRBD1 for D (5 bases). In DNA form, the CDR3 reads TGTGCCACCAGCGAAAGACAGTTAGGGCAAGAGACCCAGTACTTC. Protein product: CATSERQLGQETQYF.